The source of this TCR beta chain is a study of blood T cells in healthy people across ages. Notes on the study in general: While age rose, TCR beta diversity per million T cells dropped in a roughly linear way.

A second PCR of roughly 7 to 11 cycles used a sample-barcoded 5' primer and a J-beta primer mix. Each cDNA molecule, via a template-switch adaptor with 12 random nucleotides, was tagged. TCRdb itself ran the 5' RACE reads through MiXCR, one entry per CDR3 protein. The table has almost 550,000 distinct CDR3 sequences, approximately 25% seen once. The CDR3 extends over 15 amino acids. The germline V and J ends were trimmed by 3 bases and 0 bases, with 9 bases remaining between them. The V gene's germline CDR1 is MDHEN and CDR2 SYDVKM. This clonotype was counted between two and nine times. As yet, its antigen is unknown. These data also formed part of another study, on T cells of mothers and their children. In that study: Over 8 million TCR beta CDR3 reads were obtained from each mother, and approximately 3 million from each child.

The origin of this receptor is a boy aged 5-17 years in good health. The sample was blood. The genes are TRBV28 and TRBJ2-4; tentative D call: TRBD2 (6 bases). CDR3 loop: CASSLGGTAKNIQYF. In DNA, the CDR3 is TGTGCCAGCAGTTTGGGCGGGACAGCCAAAAACATTCAGTACTTC.